This TCR beta chain was observed in a study of cytomegalovirus exposure and HLA in healthy donors. Study information: The study placed 70% to 90% of its 398 genotyped donors in the Caucasian-associated ancestry cluster.

Concerning this clone: Its antigen is unidentified.

PCR primers comprised 60 Vbeta and 13 Jbeta primers. Here immunoSEQ multiplex PCR was the method, and the copy in TCRdb shows in-frame clones only, minus some. The sample carries around 120,000 clones, 60% to 85% recorded once. All donors participated as healthy donors of bone marrow. Study-wide points: Excluded: some indistinguishable V segments such as TRBV6-2 and TRBV6-3. Rare TCR sequences dominated, though some public TCRs recurred in many donors.

This CDR3 is 16 amino acids long. Deletions cut 0 bases from V and 2 bases from J, with 11 bases between. Germline V CDR1 and CDR2: LGHNA, YNFKEQ. The chain couples TRBV4-2 to TRBJ1-3, with D perhaps TRBD1 (6 bases). The sample comprised PBMCs. The TCR originated in a woman aged 40 to 49 in good health and CMV-seropositive. The CDR3 bases are TGTGCCAGCAGCCAAGATCAGAGGGGGACTGGAAACACCATATATTTT. It yields the protein CASSQDQRGTGNTIYF.